The clone carrying this T cell receptor beta chain occurred once. Clones were sequenced by immunoSEQ multiplex PCR, and TCRdb holds only the in-frame ones, with some missing. The profile shows tens of thousands of clones, roughly 85% of them singletons. This CDR3 is built from 16 residues. The ends were cut back, 0 bases at V and 0 bases at J, with 10 bases in the middle. Germline V CDR1 and CDR2: SGHRS, YFSETQ. These data belong to a study of control samples from healthy donors and cancer patients. The clonotype comes from a man aged 35 to 55 in good health. The chain joins TRBV5-1 to TRBJ2-1; perhaps TRBD2 as D (6 bases). The sequencing sample was made of blood. Here the CDR3 DNA reads TGCGCCAGCAGCTTGGAGGTGGGGGGCTCCTACAATGAGCAGTTCTTC. This sequence encodes CASSLEVGGSYNEQFF.